A selection of T cell receptor beta chains follows, all from one sample in a study of blood T cell repertoires in COVID-19. The table came from immunoSEQ multiplex PCR; TCRdb's copy has only in-frame clones and leaves some out. The sample gives roughly 260,000 clones, roughly 87% of which show up once; approximately 2.8% is in the top ten. Sample: PBMCs or T cells enriched from blood (not recorded which). The source of these receptors is a woman aged 25 to 39 with acute COVID-19. CDR3s include the opening cysteine and the closing phenylalanine or tryptophan. The order of the fields is V gene, J gene, D gene, clone size, CDR3 DNA, CDR3 protein. D genes are given only for firm matches. Not every row has a clone size; where given, it reads once, few, many or a size class.

TRBV27	TRBJ1-6	.	.	TGTGCCAGCGGAAGCGAACAGGGTTCACCCCTCCACTTT	CASGSEQGSPLHF
TRBV30	TRBJ1-5	TRBD1	.	TGTGCCTGGAGTCAGGGGGCTGGTTCGCCCCAGCATTTT	CAWSQGAGSPQHF
TRBV4-1	TRBJ2-3	TRBD2	few	TGCGCCAGCAGCCACGGGACTATCAAAAGGGATACGCAGTATTTT	CASSHGTIKRDTQYF
TRBV4-1	TRBJ2-3	TRBD2	.	TGCGCCAGCAGCCAAGAAGCGGGGGGAGCCACAGATACGCAGTATTTT	CASSQEAGGATDTQYF
TRBV10-2	TRBJ1-1	.	.	TGCGCCAGCATCCTCGGAGCGGTGGGGAACACTGAAGCTTTCTTT	CASILGAVGNTEAFF
TRBV4-1	TRBJ2-3	TRBD2	.	TGCGCCAGCAGCCAAGATGCGCGGACTAGCGGGGGCACAGATACGCAGTATTTT	CASSQDARTSGGTDTQYF
TRBV2	TRBJ1-4	.	.	TGTGCCAGCCTCGCCAAGGACAGCGGGGACGAAAAACTGTTTTTT	CASLAKDSGDEKLFF
TRBV3-1/TRBV3-2	TRBJ1-4	.	.	TGTGCCAGCAGCCAAGAGAAGGGGTGGAGCGAAAAACTGTTTTTT	CASSQEKGWSEKLFF
TRBV6-2/TRBV6-3	TRBJ2-1	TRBD2	.	TGTGCCAGCAGCGACTGGTGGGCTAGCGGAAGGGTCAATGAGCAGTTCTTC	CASSDWWASGRVNEQFF
TRBV5-1	TRBJ2-3	.	.	TGCGCCAGCAGCTTCCAAGGGAGCGGCACAGATACGCAGTATTTT	CASSFQGSGTDTQYF
TRBV5-1	TRBJ2-7	TRBD2	.	TGCGCCAGCAGCTCCGGACTAGCCCTCCGGGACGAGCAGTACTTC	CASSSGLALRDEQYF
TRBV6-2/TRBV6-3	TRBJ2-3	.	.	TGTGCCAGCAGTTCCCCGGGAGAGGCAGATACGCAGTATTTT	CASSSPGEADTQYF
TRBV6-4	TRBJ1-5	.	.	TGTGCCAGCAGTGACCGACGAGGGGGGCCCCAGCATTTT	CASSDRRGGPQHF
TRBV5-6	TRBJ2-3	.	.	TGTGCCAGCAGCCTGGGACTCCGCACAGATACGCAGTATTTT	CASSLGLRTDTQYF
TRBV30	TRBJ2-3	TRBD2	.	TGTGCCTGGAGTAGCGGGGGCACAGATACGCAGTATTTT	CAWSSGGTDTQYF
TRBV2	TRBJ1-1	TRBD1	.	TGTGCCAGCAGACCGGGACAGGGGCGGATGAACACTGAAGCTTTCTTT	CASRPGQGRMNTEAFF
TRBV12-5	TRBJ1-1	.	.	TGTGCTAGTGGTTTGTCAGAGGGGGGACTAGCTGAAGCTTTCTTT	CASGLSEGGLAEAFF
TRBV7-2	TRBJ1-2	.	.	TGTGCCAGCAGAATAGCGGGGGAGGGACGAGGCTACACCTTC	CASRIAGEGRGYTF
TRBV19	TRBJ2-7	TRBD1	.	TGTGCCAGTAGTATCGGACAGGGCGGCTACGAGCAGTACTTC	CASSIGQGGYEQYF
TRBV24-1	TRBJ2-2	.	.	TGTGCCACCAGTGATTCCTCGACAGTTAACACCGGGGAGCTGTTTTTT	CATSDSSTVNTGELFF